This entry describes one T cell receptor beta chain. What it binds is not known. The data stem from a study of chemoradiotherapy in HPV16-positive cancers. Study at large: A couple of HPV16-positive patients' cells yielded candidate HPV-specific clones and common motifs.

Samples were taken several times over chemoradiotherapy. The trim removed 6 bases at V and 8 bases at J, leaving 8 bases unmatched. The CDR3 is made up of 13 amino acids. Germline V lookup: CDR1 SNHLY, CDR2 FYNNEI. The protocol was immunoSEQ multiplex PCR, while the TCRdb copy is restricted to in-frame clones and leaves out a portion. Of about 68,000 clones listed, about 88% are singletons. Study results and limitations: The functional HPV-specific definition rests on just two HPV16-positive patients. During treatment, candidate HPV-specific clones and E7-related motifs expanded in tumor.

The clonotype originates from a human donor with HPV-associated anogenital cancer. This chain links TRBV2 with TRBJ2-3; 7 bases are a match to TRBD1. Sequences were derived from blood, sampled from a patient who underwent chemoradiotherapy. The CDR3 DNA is TGTGCCAGCAGGAGGGGGCCCGGGGCTACGCAGTATTTT. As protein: CASRRGPGATQYF. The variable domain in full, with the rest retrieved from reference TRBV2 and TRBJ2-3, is EPEVTQTPSHQVTQMGQEVILRCVPISNHLYFYWYRQILGQKVEFLVSFYNNEISEKSEIFDDQFSVERPDGSNFTLKIRSTKLEDSAMYFCASRRGPGATQYFGPGTRLTVL.